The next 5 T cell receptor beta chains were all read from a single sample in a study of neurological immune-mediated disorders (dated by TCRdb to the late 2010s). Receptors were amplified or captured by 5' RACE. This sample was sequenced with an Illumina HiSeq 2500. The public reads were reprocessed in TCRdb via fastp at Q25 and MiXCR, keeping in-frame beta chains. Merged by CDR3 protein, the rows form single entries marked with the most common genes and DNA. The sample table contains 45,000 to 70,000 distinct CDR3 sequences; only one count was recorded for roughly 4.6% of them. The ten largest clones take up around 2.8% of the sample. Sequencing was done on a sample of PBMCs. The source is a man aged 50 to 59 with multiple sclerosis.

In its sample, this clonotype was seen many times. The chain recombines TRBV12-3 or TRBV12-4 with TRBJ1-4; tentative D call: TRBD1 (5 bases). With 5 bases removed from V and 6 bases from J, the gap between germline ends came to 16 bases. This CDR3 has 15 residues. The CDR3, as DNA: TGTGCCAGCAGTCAAAGGGGTCGCGAGGATGAAAAACTGTTTTTT. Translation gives CASSQRGREDEKLFF.

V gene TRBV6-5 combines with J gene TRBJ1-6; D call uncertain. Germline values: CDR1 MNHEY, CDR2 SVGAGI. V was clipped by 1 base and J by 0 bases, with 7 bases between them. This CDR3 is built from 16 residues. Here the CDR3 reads CASSYWAGSYNSPLHF. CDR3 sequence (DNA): TGTGCCAGCAGTTACTGGGCAGGCTCCTATAATTCACCCCTCCACTTT.

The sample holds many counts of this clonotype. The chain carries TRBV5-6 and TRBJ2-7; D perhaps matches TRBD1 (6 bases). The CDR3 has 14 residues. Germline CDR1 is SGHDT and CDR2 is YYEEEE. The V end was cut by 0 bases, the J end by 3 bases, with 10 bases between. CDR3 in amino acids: CASSLGRGGYEQYF. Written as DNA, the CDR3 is TGTGCCAGCAGCTTGGGACGAGGGGGCTACGAGCAGTACTTC.

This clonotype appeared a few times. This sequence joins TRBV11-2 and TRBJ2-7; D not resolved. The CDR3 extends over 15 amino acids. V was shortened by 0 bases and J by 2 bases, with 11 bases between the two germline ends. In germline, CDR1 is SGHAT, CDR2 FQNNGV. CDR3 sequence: CASSLDSGTTYEQYF. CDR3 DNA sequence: TGTGCCAGCAGCTTAGATTCCGGCACCACCTACGAGCAGTACTTC.

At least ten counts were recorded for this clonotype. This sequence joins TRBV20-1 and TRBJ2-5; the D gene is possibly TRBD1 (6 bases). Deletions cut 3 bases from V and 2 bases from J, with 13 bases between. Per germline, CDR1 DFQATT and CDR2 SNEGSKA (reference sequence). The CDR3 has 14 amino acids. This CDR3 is CSARTGDQQETQYF. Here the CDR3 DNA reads TGCAGTGCTAGGACAGGCGACCAACAAGAGACCCAGTACTTC.